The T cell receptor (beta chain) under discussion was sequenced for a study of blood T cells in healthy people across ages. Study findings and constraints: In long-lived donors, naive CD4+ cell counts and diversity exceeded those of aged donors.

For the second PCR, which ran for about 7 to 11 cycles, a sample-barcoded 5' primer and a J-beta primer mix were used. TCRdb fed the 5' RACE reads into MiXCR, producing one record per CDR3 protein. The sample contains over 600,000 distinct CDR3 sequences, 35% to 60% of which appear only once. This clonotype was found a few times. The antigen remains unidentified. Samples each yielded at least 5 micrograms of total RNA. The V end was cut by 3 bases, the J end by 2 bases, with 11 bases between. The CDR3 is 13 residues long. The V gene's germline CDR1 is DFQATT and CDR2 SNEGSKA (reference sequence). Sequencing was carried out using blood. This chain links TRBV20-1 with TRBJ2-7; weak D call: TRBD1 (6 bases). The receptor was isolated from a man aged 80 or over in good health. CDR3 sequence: CSARQTGAYEQYF. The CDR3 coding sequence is TGCAGTGCTAGGCAGACAGGCGCCTACGAGCAGTACTTC.